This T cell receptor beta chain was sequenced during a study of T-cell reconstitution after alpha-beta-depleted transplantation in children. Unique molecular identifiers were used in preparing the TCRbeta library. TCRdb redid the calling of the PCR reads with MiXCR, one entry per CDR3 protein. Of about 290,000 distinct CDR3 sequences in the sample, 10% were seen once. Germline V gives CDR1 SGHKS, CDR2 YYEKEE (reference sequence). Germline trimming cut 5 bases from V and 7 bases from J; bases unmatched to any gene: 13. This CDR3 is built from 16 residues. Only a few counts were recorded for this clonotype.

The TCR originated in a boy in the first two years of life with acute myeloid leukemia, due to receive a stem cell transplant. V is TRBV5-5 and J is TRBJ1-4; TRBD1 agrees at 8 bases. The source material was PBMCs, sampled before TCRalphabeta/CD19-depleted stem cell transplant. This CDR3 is CASRSRQGSSSEKLFF. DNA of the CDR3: TGTGCCAGCAGGTCTAGACAGGGGTCTAGTAGTGAAAAACTGTTTTTT.